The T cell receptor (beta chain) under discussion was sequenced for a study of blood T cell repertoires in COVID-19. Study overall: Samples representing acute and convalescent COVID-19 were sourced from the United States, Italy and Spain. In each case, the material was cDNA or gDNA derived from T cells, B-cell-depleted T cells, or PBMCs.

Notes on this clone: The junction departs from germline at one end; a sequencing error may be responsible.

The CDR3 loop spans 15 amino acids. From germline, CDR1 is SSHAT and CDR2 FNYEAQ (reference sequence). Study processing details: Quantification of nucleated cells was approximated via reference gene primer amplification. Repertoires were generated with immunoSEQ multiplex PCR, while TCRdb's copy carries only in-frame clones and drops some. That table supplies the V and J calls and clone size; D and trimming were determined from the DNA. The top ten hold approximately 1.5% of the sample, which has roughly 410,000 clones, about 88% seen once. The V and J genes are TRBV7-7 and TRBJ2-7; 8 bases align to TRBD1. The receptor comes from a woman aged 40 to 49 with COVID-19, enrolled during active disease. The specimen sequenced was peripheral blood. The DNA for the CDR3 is TGTGCTAGCAGCCCGAGACAGGGGAGCTCCTACGAGCAGTACTTC. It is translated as CASSPRQGSSYEQYF.